The 29 T cell receptor beta chains listed next were all sequenced from one sample in a study of beta chain features in type 1 diabetes. The authors reverse transcribed all of the isolated RNA, so sequencing captured expressed TCRB transcripts. This table comes from immunoSEQ multiplex PCR, and its TCRdb copy is limited to in-frame clones, with some not included. Of about 140,000 clones detected, less than 10% appear once; the ten largest clones hold about 0.6%. The sample was central memory CD4+ T cells from blood. The source of these receptors is a woman aged 40-49 years in good health.

This clone was counted only a few times. The chain couples TRBV29-1 to TRBJ2-7; TRBD1 matches at 7 bases. Germline lookup yields CDR1 SQVTM and CDR2 ANQGSEA. Trimming at V came to 6 bases and at J to 0 bases, leaving 5 bases not matched to a gene. The CDR3 consists of 13 residues. The CDR3 region has the DNA TGCAGCGTAGGACAGGTGAGCTCCTACGAGCAGTACTTC. Its protein product is CSVGQVSSYEQYF.

This clone turned up a few times. This chain links TRBV10-2 with TRBJ2-1; 9 positions agree with TRBD2. This CDR3 contains 14 residues. The V segment lost 8 bases and the J segment 5 bases; nucleotides outside the gene matches: 7. The V gene's germline CDR1 is WSHSY and CDR2 SAAADI. CDR3 nucleotide sequence: TGCGCCAGCTCGGGACTAGCAACGAACAATGAGCAGTTCTTC. It is translated as CASSGLATNNEQFF.

The CDR3 DNA sequence: TGTGCCAGCAGCCTTGGAGGGATGTCTCCCAATTCACCCCTCCACTTT. Amino acid sequence: CASSLGGMSPNSPLHF. The chain has TRBV5-6 and TRBJ1-6; the D is unclear. The V and J ends lost 4 bases and 7 bases respectively, with 18 bases between them. Germline assignment: CDR1 SGHDT and CDR2 YYEEEE. The CDR3 totals 16 residues. The full variable domain, rest sourced from reference TRBV5-6 and TRBJ1-6, is DAGVTQSPTHLIKTRGQQVTLRCSPKSGHDTVSWYQQALGQGPQFIFQYYEEEERQRGNFPDRFSGHQFPNYSSELNVNALLLGDSALYLCASSLGGMSPNSPLHFGNGTRLTVT.

This clone has ten or more counts. In DNA form, the CDR3 reads TGTGCCAGCAGCCAAGCCTTTCTAGGCGAGCAGTACTTC. This encodes CASSQAFLGEQYF. The chain is built from TRBV14 and TRBJ2-7; unclear D gene. The CDR3 loop spans 13 amino acids. Per the germline V gene, CDR1 is SGHDN and CDR2 is FVKESK. V was shortened by 1 base and J by 6 bases, with 10 bases between the two germline ends.

The V call is TRBV4-3, the J call TRBJ1-2; the D is unclear. The CDR3 loop spans 15 amino acids. Germline V lookup: CDR1 LGHNA, CDR2 YSLEER. Between the trimmed V and J ends, which lost 1 base and 0 bases, there was a span of 9 bases. The chain's CDR3 is CASSQARRTNYGYTF. In DNA form, the CDR3 reads TGCGCCAGCAGCCAAGCTCGTCGTACTAACTATGGCTACACCTTC.

The chain couples TRBV6-5 to TRBJ1-1; D not resolved. Per the germline V gene, CDR1 is MNHEY and CDR2 is SVGAGI. The CDR3 contains 14 residues. V was clipped by 0 bases and J by 6 bases, with 11 bases between them. The CDR3 nucleotides are TGTGCCAGCAGTTACTCGATGGGGAGCGCTGAAGCTTTCTTT. Translating it yields CASSYSMGSAEAFF.

This clone was counted a few times. V is TRBV18 and J is TRBJ1-4; D uncertain. The V gene lost 6 bases and the J gene lost 4 bases, with 12 bases spanning the gap. CDR3 length equals 14 residues. The germline V gene has CDR1 KGHSH and CDR2 LQKENI. CDR3 nucleotides: TGTGCCAGCTCGAACAGAAATTTTAATGAAAAACTGTTTTTT. This codes for CASSNRNFNEKLFF.

J is TRBJ1-1 and V is TRBV7-9; 8 nucleotides align to TRBD1. Trimming took 7 bases from V and 4 from J; bases not matched to a gene: 8. The CDR3 has 14 residues. Germline assignment: CDR1 SEHNR and CDR2 FQNEAQ (reference sequence). The CDR3 DNA follows: TGTGCCAGCACCAGCCTGGACAGGGCCACTGAAGCTTTCTTT. Its translation: CASTSLDRATEAFF. Based on the CDR3 plus reference TRBV7-9 and TRBJ1-1, the full variable domain is DTGVSQNPRHKITKRGQNVTFRCDPISEHNRLYWYRQTLGQGPEFLTYFQNEAQLEKSRLLSDRFSAERPKGSFSTLEIQRTEQGDSAMYLCASTSLDRATEAFFGQGTRLTVV.

DNA of the CDR3: TGTGCCAGTGCACTCCAAAGCAATCAGCCCCAGCATTTT. It is translated as CASALQSNQPQHF. The chain uses TRBV19 and TRBJ1-5; D unclear. V shed 8 bases and J shed 1 base, with 9 bases lying between them. Germline CDR1 reads LNHDA; CDR2 reads SQIVND (reference sequence). The CDR3 runs 13 residues. Together with reference TRBV19 and TRBJ1-5, the CDR3 gives the full variable domain: DGGITQSPKYLFRKEGQNVTLSCEQNLNHDAMYWYRQDPGQGLRLIYYSQIVNDFQKGDIAEGYSVSREKKESFPLTVTSAQKNPTAFYLCASALQSNQPQHFGDGTRLSIL.

There are many counts of this clone. V is TRBV10-3 and J is TRBJ2-3, with D perhaps TRBD2 (5 bases). Germline V gene data show CDR1 as ENHRY and CDR2 as SYGVKD. The CDR3 length is 11 residues. V was clipped by 11 bases and J by 2 bases, with 8 bases between them. The CDR3 protein is CAYGVTDTQYF. As DNA, the CDR3 is TGTGCCTACGGGGTCACAGATACGCAGTATTTT.

The rearrangement uses TRBV9 and TRBJ1-1, with TRBD1 matching over 7 bases. Germline V lookup: CDR1 SGDLS, CDR2 YYNGEE. V shed 0 bases and J 12 bases; nucleotides not matched to a gene: 11. The CDR3 is 14 amino acids. The CDR3 DNA is TGTGCCAGCAGCGTAGAGTCCCAGGACAGGTCCCCTTTCTTT. Protein: CASSVESQDRSPFF.

This chain uses TRBV29-1 with TRBJ1-2; unclear D gene. Germline CDR1 is SQVTM and CDR2 is ANQGSEA. Between the trimmed V and J ends, which lost 3 bases and 8 bases, there was a span of 22 bases. The CDR3 loop spans 15 amino acids. The CDR3 nucleotides read TGCAGCGTTGACTATGCAGGACTGACTATCGGGGGCTACACCTTC. Translation: CSVDYAGLTIGGYTF.

V gene TRBV4-2 combines with J gene TRBJ1-2; D ambiguous. With 0 bases removed from V and 4 bases from J, the gap between germline ends came to 12 bases. CDR1 is LGHNA, CDR2 YNFKEQ, per germline. CDR3 length: 15 amino acids. CDR3 in amino acids: CASSQEREGLYGYTF. The CDR3 DNA sequence: TGTGCCAGCAGCCAAGAACGGGAAGGGCTCTATGGCTACACCTTC.

In its sample, this clone was seen a few times. This chain joins TRBV15 and TRBJ2-7, with TRBD2 matching 7 bases. This CDR3 is built from 15 residues. V lost 3 bases to trimming and J lost 5 bases; unmatched junction nucleotides: 10. From germline, CDR1 is LNHNV and CDR2 YYDKDF (reference sequence). The CDR3 DNA reads as TGTGCCACCAGCAGGCCCCCGGGGGGTAACCACGAGCAGTACTTC. This encodes CATSRPPGGNHEQYF.

This clone was recorded a few times. This chain connects TRBV5-4 to TRBJ2-5; tentatively, D is TRBD1 (6 bases). V was trimmed by 0 bases and J by 5 bases, leaving 17 bases between them. CDR1 is SGHNT and CDR2 is YYREEE in the germline V gene (reference sequence). The CDR3 extends over 16 amino acids. The CDR3 DNA reads TGTGCCAGCAGCTTGGCGCCTGGGGGCACCGGGGAGACCCAGTACTTC. Protein: CASSLAPGGTGETQYF.

The chain joins TRBV7-8 to TRBJ2-5; the match to TRBD2 covers 8 bases. CDR3 length equals 16 residues. The J segment lost 7 bases and the V segment lost 1 base, leaving 11 bases of the junction unmatched. Germline V gives CDR1 SGHVS, CDR2 FQNEAQ. Written as DNA, the CDR3 is TGTGCCAGCAGCTTAGGGCAGGACCTCGCGGGGGGGACCCAGTACTTC. It specifies CASSLGQDLAGGTQYF.

This clone occurred a few times. The chain combines TRBV4-1 with TRBJ1-5, with D hard to call. Between the trimmed V and J ends, which lost 3 bases and 6 bases, there was a span of 6 bases. The CDR3 length is 12 residues. CDR1 is MGHRA, CDR2 YSYEKL, per germline. The CDR3 is CASSQPGQPQHF. For the CDR3, the DNA is TGCGCCAGCAGCCAGCCCGGTCAGCCCCAGCATTTT.

The rearrangement links TRBV27 to TRBJ1-5, with D perhaps matching TRBD1 (6 bases). Germline CDR1 is MNHEY and CDR2 is SMNVEV (reference sequence). The CDR3 spans 12 residues. The V gene lost 7 bases and the J gene lost 7 bases, with 11 bases spanning the gap. The chain's CDR3 is CASKIQGQPQHF. CDR3 nucleotides: TGTGCCAGCAAGATCCAGGGGCAGCCCCAGCATTTT.

There are a few counts of this clone. The same CDR3 arises from other DNA sequences in this sample as well. The J gene is TRBJ2-1, the V gene TRBV10-3; 11 bases fit TRBD2. The CDR3 is 15 amino acids. V was clipped by 3 bases and J by 4 bases; unmatched bases: 2. From germline, CDR1 is ENHRY and CDR2 SYGVKD. The CDR3 DNA follows: TGTGCCATCAGTGATCCTAGCGGGGGGTACAATGAGCAGTTCTTC. It yields the protein CAISDPSGGYNEQFF.

This chain links TRBV2 with TRBJ1-3; D remains ambiguous. The CDR3 is 14 amino acids. V was cut by 1 base and J by 4 bases, with 8 bases left in between. Germline V lookup: CDR1 SNHLY, CDR2 FYNNEI. CDR3 protein: CASSEGVRGNTIYF. CDR3 coding DNA: TGTGCCAGCAGTGAAGGTGTCAGAGGAAACACCATATATTTT.

Only a few counts were recorded for this clone. The same CDR3 arises from other DNA sequences in this sample as well. The V call is TRBV7-2, the J call TRBJ2-2; D unresolved. V lost 5 bases and J 6 bases, leaving 10 bases between the germline ends. The germline CDR1 and CDR2 sequences are SGHTA and FQGNSA. This CDR3 region has 13 residues. CDR3 sequence (DNA): TGTGCCAGCAGCCAAGTTCGGTCCGGGGAGCTGTTTTTT. Translation: CASSQVRSGELFF.

This clone was seen a handful of times. The J gene is TRBJ2-5, the V gene TRBV11-2, with 14 bases identical to TRBD2. The CDR3 has 17 residues. The germline CDR1 and CDR2 sequences are SGHAT and FQNNGV. V lost 3 bases, J lost 5 bases, and 8 bases stayed unmatched. CDR3 coding DNA: TGTGCCAGCAGCTTGACCCGACTAGCGGGGGGGCGGGAGACCCAGTACTTC. This translates into CASSLTRLAGGRETQYF.

This clone was counted a few times. The V call is TRBV19, the J call TRBJ2-7, with 9 bases that match TRBD1. From germline, CDR1 is LNHDA and CDR2 SQIVND (reference sequence). The trim removed 5 bases at V and 2 bases at J, leaving 4 bases unmatched. The CDR3 covers 14 residues. The CDR3 region is CASSVGQGAYEQYF. CDR3 DNA sequence: TGTGCCAGTAGTGTGGGACAGGGCGCCTACGAGCAGTACTTC. The entire variable domain, with the rest obtained from reference TRBV19 and TRBJ2-7, is as follows: DGGITQSPKYLFRKEGQNVTLSCEQNLNHDAMYWYRQDPGQGLRLIYYSQIVNDFQKGDIAEGYSVSREKKESFPLTVTSAQKNPTAFYLCASSVGQGAYEQYFGPGTRLTVT.

The rearrangement links TRBV7-2 to TRBJ2-3; 10 positions agree with TRBD2. CDR3 length: 15 amino acids. Germline V CDR1 and CDR2: SGHTA, FQGNSA. Trimming took 5 bases from V and 4 from J; bases not matched to a gene: 6. The CDR3 DNA follows: TGTGCCAGCAGCAGGCCTAGCGGGGGTTCAGATACGCAGTATTTT. Its translation: CASSRPSGGSDTQYF.

The chain uses TRBV18 and TRBJ2-1; 9 bases line up with TRBD1. CDR1 and CDR2 (germline): KGHSH, LQKENI. V was clipped by 1 base and J by 6 bases; unmatched bases: 7. The CDR3 contains 16 residues. For the CDR3, the DNA is TGTGCCAGCTCACCACGACGGGACAGGGTTGGCAATGAGCAGTTCTTC. This gives the protein CASSPRRDRVGNEQFF.

The chain links TRBV5-1 to TRBJ2-1; 15 positions agree with TRBD2. V lost 6 bases to trimming and J lost 8 bases; unmatched junction nucleotides: 15. The CDR3 runs 18 residues. The germline gives CDR1 SGHRS, CDR2 YFSETQ. The CDR3 loop is CASTPGLAGGQGLDEQFF. CDR3 nucleotides: TGCGCCAGCACCCCGGGACTAGCGGGGGGCCAGGGCCTGGATGAGCAGTTCTTC.

J is TRBJ2-2 and V is TRBV18, with a possible D match to TRBD1 (6 bases). This CDR3 contains 15 residues. The V gene lost 5 bases and the J gene lost 4 bases, with 14 bases spanning the gap. Germline V CDR1 and CDR2: KGHSH, LQKENI. CDR3 loop: CASSFRQAVTGELFF. In nucleotides, the CDR3 is TGTGCCAGCTCATTCCGACAGGCTGTCACCGGGGAGCTGTTTTTT.

This clone appeared a few times. The rearrangement links TRBV25-1 to TRBJ2-5, with D tentatively TRBD2 (6 bases). Germline CDR1 and CDR2: MGHDK and SYGVNS. V lost 6 bases to trimming and J lost 7 bases, with 18 bases between them. The CDR3 runs to 14 residues. CDR3 protein: CASRRDRMEGTQYF. CDR3 nucleotides: TGTGCCAGCAGAAGGGACCGAATGGAGGGGACCCAGTACTTC.

The chain joins TRBV5-1 to TRBJ1-2, with D possibly TRBD1 on 6 matching bases. Germline V CDR1 and CDR2: SGHRS, YFSETQ. This CDR3 spans 15 amino acids. Trimming removed 1 base at V and 0 bases at J, with 10 bases between. CDR3 nucleotide sequence: TGCGCCAGCAGCTTGAACACAGGGCCTAACTATGGCTACACCTTC. It specifies CASSLNTGPNYGYTF. Based on the CDR3 plus reference TRBV5-1 and TRBJ1-2, the full variable domain is KAGVTQTPRYLIKTRGQQVTLSCSPISGHRSVSWYQQTPGQGLQFLFEYFSETQRNKGNFPGRFSGRQFSNSRSEMNVSTLELGDSALYLCASSLNTGPNYGYTFGSGTRLTVV.